Reported below is one TCR beta chain. The sample belongs to a study of response to subunit inactivated influenza vaccine. Via MiXCR, TCRdb re-called the RT-PCR reads, giving one row per CDR3 protein. This sample has about 570,000 distinct CDR3 sequences, with roughly 10% found just once. The CDR3 totals 16 residues. Germline V gene lookup returns CDR1 SGHRS and CDR2 YFSETQ. The V and J ends lost 0 bases and 0 bases respectively, with 11 bases between them. These data also formed part of another study, on T cells expressing NK-cell markers. That paper notes: TCR beta cDNA was generated via 5'RACE template switching incorporating UMIs.

The source was PBMCs from blood, collected on the day of vaccination. The sequence was obtained from a man in his forties or fifties who received an inactivated influenza vaccine. The chain links TRBV5-1 to TRBJ2-3; D may be TRBD2 (7 bases). CDR3 in amino acids: CASSLEAGASTDTQYF. The CDR3 DNA reads as TGCGCCAGCAGCTTGGAGGCGGGGGCTAGCACAGATACGCAGTATTTT.